This T cell receptor (beta chain) was identified during a study of T cell responses to AZD1222 COVID-19 vaccine. Turning to this clone: What it binds is not known.

Study-level findings and limits: Baseline serostatus was positive in only a handful of AZD1222 recipients. In a largely white British group with more females than males, clonal diversity was possibly underestimated.

Trimming took off 2 bases at V and 0 bases at J, with 11 bases between the two ends. The germline V gene has CDR1 SGHVS and CDR2 FQNEAQ. The CDR3 runs 16 residues. Profiled with immunoSEQ multiplex PCR; TCRdb holds only in-frame clones, not every one. The data show about 89,000 clones, with roughly 89% seen just once and around 5.5% held by the top ten. The J gene is TRBJ1-3, the V gene TRBV7-8; the D is unclear. This receptor was obtained from an adult in good health. Sequences were derived from peripheral blood, sampled on day 0 of MenACWY control vaccination. This CDR3 reads CASSLMASSSGNTIYF. Here the CDR3 DNA reads TGTGCCAGCAGCTTAATGGCGTCGAGCTCTGGAAACACCATATATTTT. Filled out from reference TRBV7-8 and TRBJ1-3, the complete variable domain reads GAGVSQSPRYKVAKRGQDVALRCDPISGHVSLFWYQQALGQGPEFLTYFQNEAQLDKSGLPSDRFFAERPEGSVSTLKIQRTQQEDSAVYLCASSLMASSSGNTIYFGEGSWLTVV.